These T cell receptor beta chains were read from a single sample in a study of PD-1 blockade in classical Hodgkin lymphoma. Data came from immunoSEQ multiplex PCR; TCRdb stores just in-frame clones and leaves some out. The sample holds around 40,000 clones, over 75% seen once. The specimen comprised peripheral blood mononuclear cells (PBMCs), sampled at baseline. The source is a human donor with classical Hodgkin lymphoma. Each CDR3 is given with its conserved first and last residue. The D gene is left open where the match is weak. Expanded clones get a size class; other rows say once, few or many, or leave the size out.

clone_size: -; j_call: TRBJ2-2; cdr3_length: 12; d_call: -; v_call: TRBV6-6; cdr3_nt: TGTGCCAGCAGTTACCTCAGCGGGGAGCTGTTTTTT; cdr3_aa: CASSYLSGELFF
clone_size: -; j_call: TRBJ1-5; cdr3_length: 16; d_call: -; v_call: TRBV21-1; cdr3_nt: TGTGCCAGCAGCATCTTCTCGAAGGGAGGGAATCAGCCCCAGCATTTT; cdr3_aa: CASSIFSKGGNQPQHF
clone_size: -; j_call: TRBJ2-1; cdr3_length: 11; d_call: -; v_call: TRBV19; cdr3_nt: TGTGCCAGTAGTACCCCGATGGTGCAGTTCTTC; cdr3_aa: CASSTPMVQFF
clone_size: -; j_call: TRBJ2-2; cdr3_length: 16; d_call: TRBD2; v_call: TRBV5-4; cdr3_nt: TGTGCCAGCAGCCTTCGGGACCGAGCGGGGATCGGGGAGCTGTTTTTT; cdr3_aa: CASSLRDRAGIGELFF
clone_size: -; j_call: TRBJ2-1; cdr3_length: 16; d_call: -; v_call: TRBV9; cdr3_nt: TGTGCCAGCAGCGTTTCCGGGGGGCCCAGCTACAATGAGCAGTTCTTC; cdr3_aa: CASSVSGGPSYNEQFF
clone_size: -; j_call: TRBJ1-6; cdr3_length: 17; d_call: -; v_call: TRBV4-3; cdr3_nt: TGCGCCAGCAGCCAGTCCGGGAGGGCGGAGCCCTGGGCACCCCTCCACTTT; cdr3_aa: CASSQSGRAEPWAPLHF
clone_size: -; j_call: TRBJ1-1; cdr3_length: 11; d_call: -; v_call: TRBV29-1; cdr3_nt: TGCAGCGTTGGGGTGGCCGGGGTAGCTTTCTTT; cdr3_aa: CSVGVAGVAFF
clone_size: -; j_call: TRBJ2-1; cdr3_length: 14; d_call: -; v_call: TRBV11-1; cdr3_nt: TGTGCCAGCAGCCTGGACAGTTCCTACAATGAGCAGTTCTTC; cdr3_aa: CASSLDSSYNEQFF
clone_size: once; j_call: TRBJ2-6; cdr3_length: 18; d_call: TRBD1; v_call: TRBV7-3; cdr3_nt: TGTGCCAGCAGCCCGCGGGACAGGGGTTACTCTGGGGCCAACGTCCTGACTTTC; cdr3_aa: CASSPRDRGYSGANVLTF
clone_size: -; j_call: TRBJ2-5; cdr3_length: 17; d_call: TRBD2; v_call: TRBV4-1; cdr3_nt: TGCGCCAGCAGCCAAGATCTTGTGGGTAGCGGGGAGGAGACCCAGTACTTC; cdr3_aa: CASSQDLVGSGEETQYF
clone_size: few; j_call: TRBJ1-6; cdr3_length: 14; d_call: -; v_call: TRBV6-5; cdr3_nt: TGTGCCAGCAGTTCGACAGGTCTTTGGTCACCCCTCCACTTT; cdr3_aa: CASSSTGLWSPLHF
clone_size: -; j_call: TRBJ2-7; cdr3_length: 14; d_call: -; v_call: TRBV6-5; cdr3_nt: TGTGCCAGCAGTTACGGGCCGGGACCCTACGAGCAGTACTTC; cdr3_aa: CASSYGPGPYEQYF
clone_size: -; j_call: TRBJ2-5; cdr3_length: 13; d_call: -; v_call: TRBV9; cdr3_nt: TGTGCCAGCAGCGTAGGTCTAGTAGAGACCCAGTACTTC; cdr3_aa: CASSVGLVETQYF
clone_size: -; j_call: TRBJ1-5; cdr3_length: 13; d_call: TRBD1; v_call: TRBV6-1; cdr3_nt: TGTGCCAGCATGGGACAGTGGAATCAGCCCCAGCATTTT; cdr3_aa: CASMGQWNQPQHF
clone_size: -; j_call: TRBJ1-2; cdr3_length: 15; d_call: -; v_call: TRBV6-9; cdr3_nt: TGTGCCAGCAGTTACTCATTCGGGGGGCGTTATGGCTACACCTTC; cdr3_aa: CASSYSFGGRYGYTF